The T cell receptor (beta chain) under discussion was sequenced for a study of neurological immune-mediated disorders. Study-level results: Neither clinical nor MRI features were associated with the multiple sclerosis repertoire cluster. The study found no CDR3 amino acid sequences shared by expanded clones across subjects, suggesting private repertoires in all groups.

TCRdb analysed the 5' RACE reads with MiXCR anew, one entry per CDR3 protein. Of 65,000 to 70,000 distinct CDR3 sequences listed, 3.5% to 5% were seen once; the top ten hold 1.3%. This clonotype was observed many times. The target antigen is unknown. The sequence was collected from a man aged 25-45 years with multiple sclerosis. What was sequenced was PBMCs.

The CDR3: CASSSRGRNQPQHF. In nucleotides, the CDR3 is TGTGCCAGCAGTTCCAGGGGTCGCAATCAGCCCCAGCATTTT. V usage is TRBV6-5 and J usage is TRBJ1-5; tentative D call: TRBD1 (6 bases). The CDR3 covers 14 residues. In germline, CDR1 is MNHEY, CDR2 SVGAGI. V was pared by 4 bases and J by 2 bases, with 9 bases between.